The following is a TCR beta chain sequence with its context. Per germline, CDR1 SGHTA and CDR2 FQGNSA. The CDR3 contains 15 residues. V lost 1 base and J 4 bases, leaving 11 bases between the germline ends. In the source study's methods: Amplified reference gene primers provided the basis for estimating nucleated cell counts. The method was immunoSEQ multiplex PCR; TCRdb's version includes in-frame clones alone and lacks a portion of them. The V and J calls and clone size are taken from that table; D and trimming were inferred from the DNA. The sample has 150,000 to 200,000 clones; around nine tenths are singletons. The entry originates in a study of blood T cell repertoires in COVID-19. Across the study: Nucleic acid was either cDNA or gDNA, and it came from T cells, B-cell-depleted T cells, or PBMCs.

Sequencing was carried out using peripheral blood. The rearrangement links TRBV7-2 to TRBJ1-5; D not resolved. This clonotype was obtained from a human donor in a cohort sampled during active COVID-19. CDR3 residues: CASSLGLRDNQPQHF. The CDR3, as DNA: TGTGCCAGCAGCTTAGGGTTGAGGGATAATCAGCCCCAGCATTTT.